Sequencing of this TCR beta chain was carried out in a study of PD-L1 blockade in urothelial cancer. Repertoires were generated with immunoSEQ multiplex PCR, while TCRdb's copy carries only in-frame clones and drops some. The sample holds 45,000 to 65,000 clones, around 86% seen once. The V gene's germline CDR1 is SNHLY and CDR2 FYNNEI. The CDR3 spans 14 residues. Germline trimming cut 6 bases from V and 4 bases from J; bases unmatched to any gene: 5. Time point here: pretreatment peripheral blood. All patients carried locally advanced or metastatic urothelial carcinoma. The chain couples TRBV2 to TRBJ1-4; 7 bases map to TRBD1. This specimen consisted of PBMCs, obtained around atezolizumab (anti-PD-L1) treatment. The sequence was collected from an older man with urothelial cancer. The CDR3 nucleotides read TGTGCCAGCAGGGCGGGACAGTTTAATGAAAAACTGTTTTTT. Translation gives CASRAGQFNEKLFF. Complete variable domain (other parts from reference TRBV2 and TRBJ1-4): EPEVTQTPSHQVTQMGQEVILRCVPISNHLYFYWYRQILGQKVEFLVSFYNNEISEKSEIFDDQFSVERPDGSNFTLKIRSTKLEDSAMYFCASRAGQFNEKLFFGSGTQLSVL.